This record looks at one TCR beta chain sequence and its context. This entry comes from a study of blood T cell repertoires in COVID-19. Across the study: Acute and convalescent COVID-19 samples came from the United States, Italy and Spain.

CDR1 is MNHEY and CDR2 is SMNVEV in the germline V gene (reference sequence). The CDR3 is made up of 12 amino acids. V was trimmed by 2 bases and J by 7 bases, leaving 9 bases between them. The authors' processing: Nucleated cell number was recorded as an estimate derived from reference gene primer amplification. Sequenced by immunoSEQ multiplex PCR; TCRdb stores in-frame clones only, minus some. That table gives V, J and clone size, and the DNA gave D and trimming. The sample has 150,000 or so clones, 87% seen once. This TCR was sampled from a woman aged 45-65 years with acute or convalescent COVID-19. V gene TRBV27 combines with J gene TRBJ2-7; TRBD2 is a possible D gene (5 bases). Material for sequencing was peripheral blood. The DNA of the CDR3 is TGTGCCAGCAGTTTACGAGGGCGGGAGCAGTACTTC. The encoded protein is CASSLRGREQYF.